Each of the 30 T cell receptor beta chains below was sequenced from the same sample in a study of CD4 T cells in relation to SARS-CoV-2 and coronaviruses. Only in-frame clones appear in the TCRdb table, and some are missing; sequencing was by immunoSEQ multiplex PCR. The sample includes some 22,000 clones, around 75% of them seen just once. Which antigens these TCRs recognize remains unknown. Unexposed donor CD4+ T cells date from 2011-2018, before the COVID-19 pandemic. CD4+ T cells were isolated from the cells after 10 days of culture. The sequenced sample was CD4+ T cells from PBMCs, cultured in vitro. These TCRs come from a human donor in good health.

This CDR3 reads CASSDGTFGGYTF. As DNA, the CDR3 is TGTGCCAGCAGCGACGGGACATTTGGTGGCTACACCTTC. The chain links TRBV6-1 to TRBJ1-2; tentative D call: TRBD1 (6 bases). V lost 6 bases to trimming and J lost 7 bases, with 15 bases between them. Germline V gene data show CDR1 as MNHNS and CDR2 as SASEGT. The CDR3 length is 13 residues.

This clone was seen a few times. The CDR3 protein is CASSQIRTVDEQYF. CDR3 bases: TGCGCCAGCAGCCAAATAAGGACAGTTGACGAGCAGTACTTC. The chain uses TRBV4-1 and TRBJ2-7; tentative D call: TRBD1 (6 bases). V was shortened by 2 bases and J by 5 bases, with 13 bases between the two germline ends. Germline assignment: CDR1 MGHRA and CDR2 YSYEKL. The CDR3 is 14 amino acids.

The rearrangement links TRBV9 to TRBJ2-1; D is unclear. Germline V gene sequence: CDR1 SGDLS, CDR2 YYNGEE. Trimming took 0 bases from V and 0 from J, leaving 7 bases between them. CDR3 size: 15 residues. CDR3 loop: CASSVVGSSYNEQFF. CDR3 sequence (DNA): TGTGCCAGCAGCGTAGTTGGTAGCTCCTACAATGAGCAGTTCTTC.

The J gene is TRBJ2-3, the V gene TRBV10-3, with D perhaps matching TRBD2 (5 bases). The V end lost 6 bases, the J end lost 4 bases, and 17 bases lay between the germline ends. Germline CDR1 and CDR2: ENHRY and SYGVKD. The CDR3 length is 15 residues. CDR3: CAISGSSQRADTQYF. The CDR3 nucleotides are TGTGCCATCAGCGGATCCTCACAGAGGGCAGATACGCAGTATTTT.

The chain carries TRBV20-1 and TRBJ2-1; D may match TRBD1 or TRBD2 (5 bases each). The CDR3 extends over 11 amino acids. CDR1 and CDR2 (germline): DFQATT, SNEGSKA (reference sequence). V was trimmed by 3 bases and J by 9 bases, leaving 9 bases between them. CDR3 sequence reads: CSASGGTEQFF. In DNA, the CDR3 is TGCAGTGCTAGTGGTGGGACTGAGCAGTTCTTC.

V gene TRBV19 combines with J gene TRBJ1-1; 7 bases are shared with TRBD1. The ends lost 0 bases at V and 4 bases at J; junction bases unmatched: 17. CDR3 length: 19 residues. Germline values: CDR1 LNHDA, CDR2 SQIVND (reference sequence). In nucleotides, the CDR3 is TGTGCCAGTAGTATAGATGGCAGGGGGTGGGGTAACGAAGGCACTGAAGCTTTCTTT. This sequence encodes CASSIDGRGWGNEGTEAFF.

This clone was found a few times. The chain carries TRBV14 and TRBJ1-2, with D possibly being TRBD1 (5 bases). Trimming removed 3 bases from V and 3 bases from J, with 11 bases in between. The CDR3 consists of 14 residues. CDR1 and CDR2 from the germline V gene are SGHDN and FVKESK. The DNA for the CDR3 is TGTGCCAGCAGCCATCATCGGGGCGACTATGGCTACACCTTC. Its translation: CASSHHRGDYGYTF.

This clone was counted only a few times. V usage is TRBV15 and J usage is TRBJ1-6; a possible D gene is TRBD1 (6 bases). CDR3 length: 13 amino acids. Trimming removed 9 bases from V and 9 bases from J, with 15 bases in between. Germline CDR1 is LNHNV and CDR2 is YYDKDF (reference sequence). CDR3 region: CATKGGAGSPLHF. The CDR3 DNA reads TGTGCCACTAAGGGGGGCGCGGGTTCACCCCTCCACTTT.

The CDR3 DNA reads as TGTGCCAGCAGCTTGGGCGGGACAGGAAACACTGAAGCTTTCTTT. Protein sequence: CASSLGGTGNTEAFF. The V gene is TRBV7-9, the J gene TRBJ1-1; 8 bases are shared with TRBD1. The CDR3 has 15 residues. J was trimmed by 2 bases and V by 3 bases; bases with no gene match: 5. Per germline, CDR1 SEHNR and CDR2 FQNEAQ (reference sequence).

The CDR3 here is CASRTTGNTGELFF. The CDR3 bases are TGTGCCAGCAGAACGACAGGGAACACCGGGGAGCTGTTTTTT. The chain employs TRBV5-4 and TRBJ2-2; the D gene is possibly TRBD1 (6 bases). The CDR3 totals 14 residues. Germline V gene lookup returns CDR1 SGHNT and CDR2 YYREEE (reference sequence). V was clipped by 5 bases and J by 1 base, with 9 bases between them. Variable domain in full (rest from reference TRBV5-4 and TRBJ2-2): ETGVTQSPTHLIKTRGQQVTLRCSSQSGHNTVSWYQQALGQGPQFIFQYYREEENGRGNFPPRFSGLQFPNYSSELNVNALELDDSALYLCASRTTGNTGELFFGEGSRLTVL.

V is TRBV4-1 and J is TRBJ2-7; D gene uncertain. Germline lookup yields CDR1 MGHRA and CDR2 YSYEKL. CDR3 size: 17 residues. The V end was cut by 3 bases, the J end by 0 bases, with 18 bases between. The CDR3 DNA reads TGCGCCAGCAGCCATCAATTGAGACGGGCCAGCTCCTACGAGCAGTACTTC. Translating gives CASSHQLRRASSYEQYF.

The J gene is TRBJ1-2, the V gene TRBV28, with D perhaps TRBD1 (6 bases). This CDR3 has 15 amino acids. Trimming pared 5 bases from V and 4 bases from J, leaving 17 bases between. The V gene's germline CDR1 is MDHEN and CDR2 SYDVKM. CDR3 sequence: CASSAGDLKGYGYTF. DNA of the CDR3: TGTGCCAGCAGTGCAGGGGACCTAAAGGGCTATGGCTACACCTTC.

The chain couples TRBV10-3 to TRBJ2-5, with TRBD1 identical over 9 bases. V lost 4 bases and J lost 1; bases outside the gene matches: 10. Germline V gives CDR1 ENHRY, CDR2 SYGVKD. The CDR3 is made up of 17 amino acids. CDR3 sequence: CAISGYDGTGSQETQYF. The CDR3 nucleotides read TGTGCCATCAGTGGGTATGATGGGACAGGGAGCCAAGAGACCCAGTACTTC.

This clone has a single count. The V call is TRBV2, the J call TRBJ2-4, with 9 positions matching TRBD2. The CDR3 spans 15 residues. The germline gives CDR1 SNHLY, CDR2 FYNNEI. Trimming removed 6 bases from V and 7 bases from J; junction bases left unmatched: 10. CDR3 in DNA: TGTGCCAGCAGCCCTGAAGTAGCGGGAGTCAACATTCAGTACTTC. This translates into CASSPEVAGVNIQYF.

The CDR3 region has the DNA TGCGCCAGCAGCCCGGCTCATGGGGGGACTACTTACAATGAGCAGTTCTTC. Translating it yields CASSPAHGGTTYNEQFF. The chain couples TRBV5-1 to TRBJ2-1; 7 positions match TRBD2. This CDR3 contains 17 residues. V lost 4 bases and J lost 4; bases outside the gene matches: 14. CDR1 and CDR2 (germline): SGHRS, YFSETQ.

This clone appeared once. The chain links TRBV27 to TRBJ2-1; D remains ambiguous. The V end lost 3 bases, the J end lost 2 bases, and 8 bases lay between the germline ends. The germline gives CDR1 MNHEY, CDR2 SMNVEV (reference sequence). The CDR3 runs to 14 residues. The CDR3 reads CASSFDGTYNEQFF. CDR3 nucleotides: TGTGCCAGCAGTTTTGACGGAACCTACAATGAGCAGTTCTTC.

This clone was seen more than once but under ten times. The chain recombines TRBV5-4 with TRBJ2-2, with D possibly being TRBD1 (6 bases). Germline V CDR1 and CDR2: SGHNT, YYREEE (reference sequence). The CDR3 extends over 15 amino acids. V lost 2 bases and J lost 1, with 9 bases in between. DNA for the CDR3: TGTGCCAGCAGCTTCAGGGGCCAGAACACCGGGGAGCTGTTTTTT. Protein product: CASSFRGQNTGELFF.

The chain has TRBV7-9 and TRBJ1-1; 7 bases map to TRBD1. In germline, CDR1 is SEHNR, CDR2 FQNEAQ (reference sequence). With 4 bases clipped from V and 7 bases from J, the junction kept 6 bases outside the gene matches. This CDR3 is built from 13 residues. CDR3 nucleotides: TGTGCCAGCAGCTCCGACAGGGAAGGTGAAGCTTTCTTT. Its translation is CASSSDREGEAFF.

The J gene is TRBJ1-3, the V gene TRBV14; a weak D match, TRBD1 (5 bases). The CDR3 consists of 16 residues. Germline V gene sequence: CDR1 SGHDN, CDR2 FVKESK. Trimming took off 4 bases at V and 0 bases at J, with 13 bases between the two ends. CDR3 loop: CASSPGPFSSGNTIYF. The CDR3 DNA sequence: TGTGCCAGCAGCCCGGGGCCTTTTAGCTCTGGAAACACCATATATTTT.

The chain is built from TRBV7-3 and TRBJ2-7, with 12 positions matching TRBD2. Germline CDR1 reads SGHTA; CDR2 reads FQGTGA. There are 15 residues in the CDR3. The junction had 7 bases not matched to a gene; V was cut back by 5 bases and J by 5 bases. This CDR3 is CASSARLAGADEQYF. The CDR3 region has the DNA TGTGCCAGCAGCGCACGACTAGCGGGAGCGGACGAGCAGTACTTC.

This sequence joins TRBV9 and TRBJ2-3; 10 bases agree with TRBD2. V dropped 4 bases and J dropped 4; count of bases not matched to a gene: 6. Germline V lookup: CDR1 SGDLS, CDR2 YYNGEE. The CDR3 contains 15 residues. The CDR3 loop reads CASSQSGRAADTQYF. The CDR3 nucleotides are TGTGCCAGCAGCCAAAGCGGGAGGGCCGCAGATACGCAGTATTTT.

The J gene is TRBJ1-2, the V gene TRBV30; D not certain. CDR1 and CDR2 from the germline V gene are GTSNPN and SVGIG (reference sequence). This CDR3 has 12 residues. V lost 0 bases to trimming and J lost 3 bases, with 5 bases between them. Here the CDR3 reads CAWSVVDYGYTF. DNA for the CDR3: TGTGCCTGGAGTGTGGTAGACTATGGCTACACCTTC.

The V gene is TRBV6-4, the J gene TRBJ2-2, with 10 bases that match TRBD1. Looked up from germline, CDR1 is MRHNA and CDR2 is SNTAGT. The length of the CDR3 is 15 residues. Trimming at V came to 6 bases and at J to 7 bases, leaving 8 bases not matched to a gene. The CDR3 is CASRQDRGLHGELFF. CDR3 DNA sequence: TGTGCCAGCAGGCAAGACAGGGGGCTCCACGGGGAGCTGTTTTTT.

The chain recombines TRBV10-2 with TRBJ2-3; D gene uncertain. CDR1 and CDR2 from the germline V gene are WSHSY and SAAADI. The CDR3 totals 14 residues. V was shortened by 2 bases and J by 3 bases, with 9 bases between the two germline ends. CDR3 loop: CASSEVGRTDTQYF. The CDR3 bases are TGCGCCAGCAGTGAGGTCGGAAGAACAGATACGCAGTATTTT.

The rearrangement links TRBV27 to TRBJ2-1; no reliable D call. The germline gives CDR1 MNHEY, CDR2 SMNVEV (reference sequence). CDR3 size: 12 residues. V was clipped by 9 bases and J by 7 bases, with 13 bases between them. Here the CDR3 DNA reads TGTGCCAGTTCCGGGCGACGGAATGAGCAGTTCTTC. Residues: CASSGRRNEQFF.

This clone was picked up a small number of times. V and J are TRBV15 and TRBJ2-7, with TRBD2 identical over 15 bases. This CDR3 spans 19 amino acids. The V and J ends lost 5 bases and 2 bases, in that order; junction bases with no gene match: 13. Germline V lookup: CDR1 LNHNV, CDR2 YYDKDF (reference sequence). The CDR3 loop is CATSVRTGGLAGGPYEQYF. CDR3 DNA: TGTGCCACCAGCGTAAGGACAGGGGGACTAGCGGGAGGCCCCTACGAGCAGTACTTC. Full variable domain (remainder filled in from reference TRBV15 and TRBJ2-7): DAMVIQNPRYQVTQFGKPVTLSCSQTLNHNVMYWYQQKSSQAPKLLFHYYDKDFNNEADTPDNFQSRRPNTSFCFLDIRSPGLGDTAMYLCATSVRTGGLAGGPYEQYFGPGTRLTVT.

The genes are TRBV6-5 and TRBJ1-5; 8 bases match TRBD1. The CDR3 totals 14 residues. Looked up from germline, CDR1 is MNHEY and CDR2 is SVGAGI. CDR3 protein: CGIGQGWSNQPQHF. DNA for the CDR3: TGTGGGATCGGACAGGGATGGAGCAATCAGCCCCAGCATTTT.

This chain uses TRBV12-3 or TRBV12-4 with TRBJ1-1, with unresolved D. The ends were cut back, 6 bases at V and 3 bases at J, with 11 bases in the middle. CDR3 length: 13 amino acids. CDR3 residues: CASSLRFDTEAFF. The CDR3 DNA follows: TGTGCCAGCAGCCTCAGGTTCGACACTGAAGCTTTCTTT.

The chain recombines TRBV6-5 with TRBJ2-7; weak D call: TRBD2 (6 bases). V was shortened by 0 bases and J by 2 bases, with 11 bases between the two germline ends. The CDR3 extends over 15 amino acids. Germline V gives CDR1 MNHEY, CDR2 SVGAGI. The CDR3 DNA reads as TGTGCCAGCAGTTACTCGTCCGGGAGAACCTACGAGCAGTACTTC. Translated, it gives CASSYSSGRTYEQYF.

The gene calls are TRBV6-5 and TRBJ1-2, with a weak D call TRBD1 (5 bases). CDR1 is MNHEY and CDR2 is SVGAGI in the germline V gene. Trimming pared 7 bases from V and 8 bases from J, leaving 8 bases between. This CDR3 is built from 10 residues. CDR3 residues: CASNEGGYTF. The CDR3 DNA reads as TGTGCCAGCAACGAGGGGGGCTACACCTTC.